The sequence of this TCR beta chain was determined in a study of T cells after yellow fever vaccination. Study as a whole: Libraries from low-cell-number fractions were prepared with the SMART-Seq v4 Ultra Low Input RNA kit.

The authors made TCR cDNA by 5'RACE template switching, adding a universal primer site and UMIs. TCRdb re-called the 5' RACE reads through MiXCR, storing one row per CDR3 protein. The sample includes over 110,000 distinct CDR3 sequences, 6.5% to 8.5% of them seen just once. Study-wide results and limits: The study re-detected most primary-vaccination clones after the booster (under 97% CD4, roughly 85% CD8).

In this sample, this clonotype turned up many times. Its matching antigen is unknown. V lost 6 bases to trimming and J lost 11 bases, with 15 bases between them. CDR3 size: 12 residues. Germline-derived CDR1 and CDR2 are MNHEY and SVGAGI. This TCR was recovered from a young man who received the YFV17D yellow fever vaccine. This sample comprised CD4+ T cells sorted from PBMCs, obtained 5 days after the yellow fever booster vaccination. The chain couples TRBV6-5 to TRBJ2-3; D unclear. The DNA of the CDR3 is TGTGCCAGCAGAACACCGGGCCGGCTGCAGTATTTT. Its protein product is CASRTPGRLQYF.